This T cell receptor beta chain was found in a study of identical twins. MiXCR, applied by TCRdb to the 5' RACE reads, yields one record per CDR3 protein. The table records hundreds of thousands of distinct CDR3 sequences, more than 9% of them present only once. This sample was also put to use in a study of yellow fever vaccine responses in identical twins.

Sequencing was done on a sample of PBMCs. This clonotype was obtained from a woman between 18 and 30 years old in good health.

The CDR3 here is CASSLLRETNTGELFF. The DNA for the CDR3 is TGCGCCAGCAGCTTGTTACGTGAGACGAACACCGGGGAGCTGTTTTTT. The chain is built from TRBV5-1 and TRBJ2-2; D is undetermined. The CDR3 is 16 residues long. V was trimmed by 1 base and J by 0 bases, leaving 10 bases between them. CDR1 SGHRS and CDR2 YFSETQ come from the germline V gene.